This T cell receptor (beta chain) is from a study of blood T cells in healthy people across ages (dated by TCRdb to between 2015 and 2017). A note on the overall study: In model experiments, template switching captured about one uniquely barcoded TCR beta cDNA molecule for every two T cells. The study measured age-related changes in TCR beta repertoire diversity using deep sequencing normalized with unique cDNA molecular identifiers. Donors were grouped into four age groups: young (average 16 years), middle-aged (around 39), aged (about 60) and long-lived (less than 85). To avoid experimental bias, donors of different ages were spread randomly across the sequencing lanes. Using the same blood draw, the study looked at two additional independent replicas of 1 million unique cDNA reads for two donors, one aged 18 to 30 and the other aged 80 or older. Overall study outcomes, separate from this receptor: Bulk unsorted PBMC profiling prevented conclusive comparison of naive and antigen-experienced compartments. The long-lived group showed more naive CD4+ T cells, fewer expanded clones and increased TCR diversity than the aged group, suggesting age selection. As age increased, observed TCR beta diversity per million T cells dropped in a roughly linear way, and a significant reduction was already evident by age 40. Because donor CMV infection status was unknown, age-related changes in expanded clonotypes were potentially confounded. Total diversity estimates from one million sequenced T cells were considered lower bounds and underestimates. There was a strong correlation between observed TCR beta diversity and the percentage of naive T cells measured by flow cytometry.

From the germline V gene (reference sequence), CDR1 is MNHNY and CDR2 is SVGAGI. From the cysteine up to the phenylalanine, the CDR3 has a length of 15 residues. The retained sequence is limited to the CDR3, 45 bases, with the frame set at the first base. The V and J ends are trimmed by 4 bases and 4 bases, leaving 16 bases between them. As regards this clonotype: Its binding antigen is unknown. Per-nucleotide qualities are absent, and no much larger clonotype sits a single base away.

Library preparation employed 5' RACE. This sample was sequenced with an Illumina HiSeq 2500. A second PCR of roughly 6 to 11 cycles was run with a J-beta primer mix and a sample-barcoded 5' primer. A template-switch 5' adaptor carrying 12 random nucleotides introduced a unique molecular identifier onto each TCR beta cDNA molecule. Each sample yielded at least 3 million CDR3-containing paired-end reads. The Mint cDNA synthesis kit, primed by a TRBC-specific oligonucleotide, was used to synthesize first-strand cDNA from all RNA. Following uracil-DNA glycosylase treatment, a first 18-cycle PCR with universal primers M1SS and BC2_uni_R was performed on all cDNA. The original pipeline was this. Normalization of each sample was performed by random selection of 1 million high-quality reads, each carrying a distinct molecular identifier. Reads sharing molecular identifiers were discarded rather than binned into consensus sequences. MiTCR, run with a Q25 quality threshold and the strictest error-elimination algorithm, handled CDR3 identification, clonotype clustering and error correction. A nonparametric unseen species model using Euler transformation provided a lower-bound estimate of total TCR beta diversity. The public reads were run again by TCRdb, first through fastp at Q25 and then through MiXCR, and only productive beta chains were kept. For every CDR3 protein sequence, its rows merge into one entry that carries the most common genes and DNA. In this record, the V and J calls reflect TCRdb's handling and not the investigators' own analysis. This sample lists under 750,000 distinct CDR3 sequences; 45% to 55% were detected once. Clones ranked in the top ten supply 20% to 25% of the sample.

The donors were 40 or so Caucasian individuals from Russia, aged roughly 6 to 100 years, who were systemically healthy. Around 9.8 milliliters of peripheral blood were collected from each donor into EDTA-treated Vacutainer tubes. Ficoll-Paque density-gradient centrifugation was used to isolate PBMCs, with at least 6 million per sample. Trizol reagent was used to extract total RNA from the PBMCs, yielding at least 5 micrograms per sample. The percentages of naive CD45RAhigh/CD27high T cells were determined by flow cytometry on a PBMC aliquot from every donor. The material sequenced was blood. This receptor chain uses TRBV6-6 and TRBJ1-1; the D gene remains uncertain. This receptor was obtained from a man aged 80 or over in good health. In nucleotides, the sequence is TGTGCCAGCAGTTCGTTTCCCAGCGTCCCCACTGAAGCTTTCTTT. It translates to CASSSFPSVPTEAFF.